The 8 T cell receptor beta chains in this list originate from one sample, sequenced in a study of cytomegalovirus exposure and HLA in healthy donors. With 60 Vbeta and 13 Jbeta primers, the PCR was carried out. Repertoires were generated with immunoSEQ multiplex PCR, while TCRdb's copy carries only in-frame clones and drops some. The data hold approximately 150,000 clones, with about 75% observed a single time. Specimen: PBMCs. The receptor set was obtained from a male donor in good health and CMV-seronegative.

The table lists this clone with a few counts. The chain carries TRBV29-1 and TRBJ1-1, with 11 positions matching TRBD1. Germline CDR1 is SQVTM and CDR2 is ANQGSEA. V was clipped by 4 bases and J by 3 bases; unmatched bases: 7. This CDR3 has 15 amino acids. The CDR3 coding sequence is TGCAGCGTTGCACATCCGGGACAGGGGGACACTGAAGCTTTCTTT. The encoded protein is CSVAHPGQGDTEAFF.

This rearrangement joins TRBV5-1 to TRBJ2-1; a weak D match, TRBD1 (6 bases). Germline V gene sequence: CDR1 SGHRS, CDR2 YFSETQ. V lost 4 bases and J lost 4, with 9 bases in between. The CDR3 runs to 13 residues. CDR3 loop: CASSGGSYNEQFF. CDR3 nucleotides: TGCGCCAGCAGCGGGGGCTCGTACAATGAGCAGTTCTTC.

Written as DNA, the CDR3 is TGTGCCAGCAGCTTGAACAGCTACGAGCAGTACTTC. Encoded protein: CASSLNSYEQYF. The chain links TRBV5-6 to TRBJ2-7; D unclear. Germline assignment: CDR1 SGHDT and CDR2 YYEEEE. The CDR3 extends over 12 amino acids. Trimming cost V 1 base and J 3 bases, with 5 bases left between them.

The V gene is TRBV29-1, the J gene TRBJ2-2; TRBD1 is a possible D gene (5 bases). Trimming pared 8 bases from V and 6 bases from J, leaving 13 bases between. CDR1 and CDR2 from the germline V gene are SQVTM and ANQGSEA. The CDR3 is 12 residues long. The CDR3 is CSCLGVPGELFF. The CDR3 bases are TGCAGCTGTCTAGGGGTTCCCGGGGAGCTGTTTTTT.

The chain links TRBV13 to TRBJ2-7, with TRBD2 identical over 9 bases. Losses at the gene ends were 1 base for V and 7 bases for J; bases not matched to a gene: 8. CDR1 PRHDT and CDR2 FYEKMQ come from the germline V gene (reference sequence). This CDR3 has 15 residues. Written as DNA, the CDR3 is TGTGCCAGCAGCTTAGTACTAGCGGGCCACGGAGAGCAGTACTTC. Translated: CASSLVLAGHGEQYF. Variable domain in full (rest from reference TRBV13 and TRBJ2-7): AAGVIQSPRHLIKEKRETATLKCYPIPRHDTVYWYQQGPGQDPQFLISFYEKMQSDKGSIPDRFSAQQFSDYHSELNMSSLELGDSALYFCASSLVLAGHGEQYFGPGTRLTVT.

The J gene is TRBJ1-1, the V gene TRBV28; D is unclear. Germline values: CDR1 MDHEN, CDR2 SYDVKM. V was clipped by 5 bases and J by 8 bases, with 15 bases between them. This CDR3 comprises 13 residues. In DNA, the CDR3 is TGTGCCAGCAGTACCCGAGGTGCCCCAGAAGCTTTCTTT. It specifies CASSTRGAPEAFF.

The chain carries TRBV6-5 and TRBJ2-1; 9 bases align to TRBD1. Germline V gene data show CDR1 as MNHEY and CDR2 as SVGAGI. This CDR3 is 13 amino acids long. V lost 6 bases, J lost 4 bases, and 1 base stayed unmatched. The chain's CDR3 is CASRGTGYNEQFF. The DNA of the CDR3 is TGTGCCAGCAGGGGGACAGGGTACAATGAGCAGTTCTTC.

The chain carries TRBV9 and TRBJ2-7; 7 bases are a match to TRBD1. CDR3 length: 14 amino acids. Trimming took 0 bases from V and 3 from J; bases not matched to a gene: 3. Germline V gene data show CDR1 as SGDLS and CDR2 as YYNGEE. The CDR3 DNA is TGTGCCAGCAGCGTAGGACAGGGATACTACGAGCAGTACTTC. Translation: CASSVGQGYYEQYF.